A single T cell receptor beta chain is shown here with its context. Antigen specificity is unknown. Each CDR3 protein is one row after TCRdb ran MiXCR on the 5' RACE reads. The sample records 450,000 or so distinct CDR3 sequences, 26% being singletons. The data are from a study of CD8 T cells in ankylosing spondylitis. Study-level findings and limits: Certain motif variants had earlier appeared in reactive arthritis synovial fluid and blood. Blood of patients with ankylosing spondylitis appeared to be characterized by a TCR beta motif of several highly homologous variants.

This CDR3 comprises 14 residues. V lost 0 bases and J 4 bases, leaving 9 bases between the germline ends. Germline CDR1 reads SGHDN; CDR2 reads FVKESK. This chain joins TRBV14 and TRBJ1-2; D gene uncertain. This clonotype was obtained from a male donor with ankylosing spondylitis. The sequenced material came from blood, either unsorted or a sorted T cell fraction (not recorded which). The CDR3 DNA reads TGTGCCAGCAGCCAAGATTCGCGGATCTATGGCTACACCTTC. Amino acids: CASSQDSRIYGYTF.